These 12 T cell receptor beta chains were sequenced from one sample in a study of cytomegalovirus exposure and HLA in healthy donors. Researchers ran the PCR with 60 Vbeta and 13 Jbeta primers. TCRdb's table, derived via immunoSEQ multiplex PCR, lists solely in-frame clones and lacks some. The sample has under 200,000 clones, less than 80% seen once. Sequenced material: PBMCs. These receptor sequences come from a woman in her forties in good health and CMV-seronegative.

With regard to this clone: At one end, the junction sequence differs from germline, possibly due to a read error. Other DNA sequences in this specimen translate into the identical CDR3. The V and J genes are TRBV28 and TRBJ2-2, with 12 bases identical to TRBD2. This CDR3 is 15 amino acids long. The V gene's germline CDR1 is MDHEN and CDR2 SYDVKM. The CDR3 bases are TGCGCCAGCAGTTTCGGACTAGCGGGAACCGGGGAGCTGTTTTTT. It translates to CASSFGLAGTGELFF.

J is TRBJ2-3 and V is TRBV5-6; a weak D match, TRBD2 (6 bases). Germline loops: CDR1 SGHDT, CDR2 YYEEEE. This CDR3 comprises 16 residues. The V end was cut by 2 bases, the J end by 3 bases, with 16 bases between. The DNA of the CDR3 is TGTGCCAGCAGCTTAGGTAGCGGAGCTGGGACAGATACGCAGTATTTT. This sequence encodes CASSLGSGAGTDTQYF.

This rearrangement joins TRBV9 to TRBJ1-1, with D possibly being TRBD1 (5 bases). The V end was cut by 4 bases, the J end by 2 bases, with 18 bases between. CDR3 length: 16 residues. Looked up from germline, CDR1 is SGDLS and CDR2 is YYNGEE. DNA of the CDR3: TGTGCCAGCAGCTCGGGGGGGTTCTGGCTTAACACTGAAGCTTTCTTT. Its protein is CASSSGGFWLNTEAFF.

This clone was detected only once. The chain carries TRBV7-6 and TRBJ2-7; D is ambiguous. Germline assignment: CDR1 SGHVS and CDR2 FNYEAQ. Trimming removed 6 bases at V and 9 bases at J, with 15 bases between. The length of the CDR3 is 12 residues. The DNA of the CDR3 is TGTGCCAGCAGTGATACCTCCGGGTGGCAGTACTTC. Translation: CASSDTSGWQYF.

CDR3: CASSEDLADREYGYTF. The DNA for the CDR3 is TGTGCCAGCAGTGAAGATCTCGCGGACAGGGAGTATGGCTACACCTTC. The rearrangement links TRBV2 to TRBJ1-2, with 8 bases fitting TRBD1. Trimming at V came to 1 base and at J to 5 bases, leaving 9 bases not matched to a gene. The CDR3 is 16 amino acids. Germline V lookup: CDR1 SNHLY, CDR2 FYNNEI.

CDR3 DNA sequence: TGTGCCTGGAGCGACAGGGGCAATCAGCCCCAGCATTTT. Translation: CAWSDRGNQPQHF. V and J are TRBV30 and TRBJ1-5; 7 bases match TRBD1. This CDR3 region has 13 residues. With V trimmed by 3 bases and J by 2 bases, 1 base remained unmatched. CDR1 GTSNPN and CDR2 SVGIG come from the germline V gene (reference sequence).

The V gene is TRBV11-3, the J gene TRBJ1-4, with D possibly matching TRBD1 (5 bases). The CDR3 contains 15 residues. V shed 5 bases and J shed 3 bases, with 13 bases lying between them. Germline V lookup: CDR1 SGHNT, CDR2 YENEEA. CDR3 loop: CASSGGDRSNEKLFF. In DNA form, the CDR3 reads TGTGCCAGCAGCGGCGGGGACCGATCTAATGAAAAACTGTTTTTT.

This sequence joins TRBV29-1 and TRBJ2-7, with D tentatively TRBD2 (5 bases). This CDR3 spans 13 amino acids. Trimming stripped 4 bases from V and 0 bases from J, with 10 bases between. Per germline, CDR1 SQVTM and CDR2 ANQGSEA. CDR3 sequence (DNA): TGCAGCGTTGTACTAGTGGGCTCCTACGAGCAGTACTTC. This sequence encodes CSVVLVGSYEQYF.

There are a few counts of this clone. The CDR3 here is CASSFGGNTIYF. The CDR3, as DNA: TGTGCCAGCAGTTTCGGGGGAAACACCATATATTTT. The rearrangement uses TRBV28 and TRBJ1-3; D gene uncertain. Per germline, CDR1 MDHEN and CDR2 SYDVKM. Trimming pared 3 bases from V and 4 bases from J, leaving 4 bases between. The CDR3 runs to 12 residues. The complete variable domain, with remaining parts taken from reference TRBV28 and TRBJ1-3, reads DVKVTQSSRYLVKRTGEKVFLECVQDMDHENMFWYRQDPGLGLRLIYFSYDVKMKEKGDIPEGYSVSREKKERFSLILESASTNQTSMYLCASSFGGNTIYFGEGSWLTVV.

This clone was observed once. The J gene is TRBJ1-2, the V gene TRBV4-3; 8 nucleotides match TRBD1. Trimming cost V 1 base and J 7 bases; bases outside gene matches: 8. Germline V CDR1 and CDR2: LGHNA, YSLEER. The CDR3 loop spans 15 amino acids. CDR3 nucleotides: TGCGCCAGCAGCCAAGGACAGGGGCGGATAGCTGGCTACACCTTC. Encoded protein: CASSQGQGRIAGYTF.

The chain joins TRBV7-9 to TRBJ2-1; D unresolved. Trimming took off 0 bases at V and 4 bases at J, with 4 bases between the two ends. The CDR3 loop spans 13 amino acids. CDR1 is SEHNR and CDR2 is FQNEAQ in the germline V gene (reference sequence). DNA of the CDR3: TGTGCCAGCAGCTTAGCTTCATACAATGAGCAGTTCTTC. Encoded protein: CASSLASYNEQFF.

The chain links TRBV11-2 to TRBJ2-1, with TRBD2 matching over 9 bases. Germline trimming cut 6 bases from V and 5 bases from J; bases unmatched to any gene: 5. Germline V gene sequence: CDR1 SGHAT, CDR2 FQNNGV. This CDR3 region has 14 residues. CDR3 residues: CASRVSGSHNEQFF. The CDR3, as DNA: TGTGCCAGCAGGGTTAGCGGGAGCCACAATGAGCAGTTCTTC.